Shown below are 16 T cell receptor beta chains from a single sample sequenced in a study of T cells in tumors after PD-1 blockade. Sequencing used immunoSEQ multiplex PCR; TCRdb keeps in-frame clones, though not all of them. The sample lists around 12,000 clones, 60% to 70% occurring once. The material was tumor tissue, obtained before anti-PD-1 treatment. The receptor set was obtained from a human donor with basal cell carcinoma.

The chain couples TRBV27 to TRBJ1-1; D gene unclear. The CDR3 length is 14 residues. V lost 5 bases to trimming and J lost 1 base, with 11 bases between them. The germline V gene encodes CDR1 MNHEY and CDR2 SMNVEV (reference sequence). The CDR3 protein is CASSTGVGNTEAFF. The CDR3 DNA sequence: TGTGCCAGCAGTACCGGGGTGGGGAACACTGAAGCTTTCTTT.

The V gene is TRBV29-1, the J gene TRBJ1-2, with D possibly being TRBD1 (5 bases). CDR3 length: 12 residues. V was clipped by 6 bases and J by 7 bases, with 15 bases between them. CDR1 is SQVTM, CDR2 ANQGSEA, per germline. The CDR3 is CSVADSVLGYTF. The CDR3 DNA reads as TGCAGCGTCGCCGACAGCGTCCTTGGCTACACCTTC.

This sequence joins TRBV28 and TRBJ2-5, with D tentatively TRBD1 (6 bases). Germline V gives CDR1 MDHEN, CDR2 SYDVKM. V was shortened by 1 base and J by 2 bases, with 8 bases between the two germline ends. The CDR3 totals 14 residues. DNA for the CDR3: TGTGCCAGCAGTTTATACGGACAGCAAGAGACCCAGTACTTC. Encoded protein: CASSLYGQQETQYF.

The rearrangement uses TRBV6-6 and TRBJ2-7; TRBD2 matches 14 bases. The V gene end was trimmed by 6 bases and the J gene end by 1 base; junction bases not matched to a gene: 17. The CDR3 spans 20 residues. Germline V gene sequence: CDR1 MNHNY, CDR2 SVGAGI (reference sequence). This CDR3 reads CASSRRQSGTSGSGSYEQYF. As DNA, the CDR3 is TGTGCCAGCAGCCGCAGACAGTCCGGGACTAGCGGGAGCGGGTCCTACGAGCAGTACTTC.

The rearrangement joins TRBV7-8 to TRBJ2-4; TRBD2 agrees at 7 bases. Germline CDR1 reads SGHVS; CDR2 reads FQNEAQ. CDR3 size: 17 residues. J was trimmed by 3 bases and V by 2 bases; bases with no gene match: 10. CDR3 nucleotides: TGTGCCAGCAGCTTAAGAGCGAGGGAGGGCGGCAAAAACATTCAGTACTTC. This gives the protein CASSLRAREGGKNIQYF.

J is TRBJ1-2 and V is TRBV3-1 (or the pseudogene TRBV3-2); D not certain. The CDR3 sequence is 14 residues long. V lost 6 bases to trimming and J lost 2 bases, with 13 bases between them. Germline V gene data show CDR1 as LGHDT and CDR2 as YNNKEL (reference sequence). As DNA, the CDR3 is TGTGCCAGCAGTCCTGACGGAACCAACTATGGCTACACCTTC. Translated: CASSPDGTNYGYTF.

V usage is TRBV6-5 and J usage is TRBJ2-7; D uncertain. The CDR3 covers 11 residues. CDR1 and CDR2 (germline): MNHEY, SVGAGI. Between the trimmed V and J ends, which lost 9 bases and 4 bases, there was a span of 10 bases. CDR3 coding DNA: TGTGCCAGTAGGACGCAGTACGAGCAGTACTTC. Translation gives CASRTQYEQYF.

The chain joins TRBV11-1 to TRBJ1-1; D perhaps matches TRBD1 (6 bases). Germline CDR1 reads SGHAT; CDR2 reads FQDESV (reference sequence). This CDR3 region has 14 residues. V lost 5 bases, J lost 1 base, and 11 bases lay in between. The CDR3 reads CASSPTQGNTEAFF. CDR3 nucleotides: TGTGCCAGCAGCCCTACACAGGGGAACACTGAAGCTTTCTTT.

CDR3 bases: TGTGCCAGCAGCGCTACTTCTCAGGGGGCGCGGTTTACCGGGGAGCTGTTTTTT. It translates to CASSATSQGARFTGELFF. The rearrangement links TRBV7-9 to TRBJ2-2, with 8 bases that match TRBD1. The V and J ends lost 5 bases and 5 bases, in that order; junction bases with no gene match: 16. The germline CDR1 and CDR2 sequences are SEHNR and FQNEAQ (reference sequence). The CDR3 contains 18 residues.

The chain joins TRBV2 to TRBJ1-2; a weak D match, TRBD1 (6 bases). Germline values: CDR1 SNHLY, CDR2 FYNNEI. Trimming took off 6 bases at V and 1 base at J, with 15 bases between the two ends. This CDR3 region has 15 residues. The CDR3 DNA follows: TGTGCCAGCAGAGCGGGGGGCGCGGGTAACTATGGCTACACCTTC. It encodes CASRAGGAGNYGYTF.

This chain uses TRBV5-4 with TRBJ2-3, with a weak D call TRBD2 (6 bases). Deletions cut 3 bases from V and 2 bases from J, with 13 bases between. Germline V gene sequence: CDR1 SGHNT, CDR2 YYREEE (reference sequence). CDR3 length equals 15 residues. Here the CDR3 reads CASSWSGTYTDTQYF. For the CDR3, the DNA is TGTGCCAGCAGCTGGTCAGGGACTTACACAGATACGCAGTATTTT.

In its sample, this clone was seen once. The chain links TRBV20-1 to TRBJ2-7; 9 bases line up with TRBD2. This CDR3 contains 15 residues. Germline V gene data show CDR1 as DFQATT and CDR2 as SNEGSKA (reference sequence). J lost 0 bases, V lost 3 bases, and 6 bases had no gene match. CDR3 DNA: TGCAGTGCTAGTTCAAGGACTAGCGTCTCCTACGAGCAGTACTTC. Translating gives CSASSRTSVSYEQYF.

V is TRBV11-3 and J is TRBJ2-3, with TRBD2 identical over 9 bases. The CDR3 has 16 residues. The J segment lost 5 bases and the V segment lost 3 bases, leaving 9 bases of the junction unmatched. Germline V gene data show CDR1 as SGHNT and CDR2 as YENEEA. The CDR3 reads CASSFGAGGPGDTQYF. CDR3 in DNA: TGTGCCAGCAGCTTCGGAGCGGGGGGCCCCGGAGATACGCAGTATTTT.

This clone ranks as medium-sized. The CDR3 loop reads CASSVVASGRYNEQFF. The CDR3 DNA is TGTGCCAGCAGCGTAGTGGCTAGCGGACGTTACAATGAGCAGTTCTTC. The genes are TRBV9 and TRBJ2-1; TRBD2 matches at 7 bases. The CDR3 has 16 residues. V lost 0 bases, J lost 4 bases, and 7 bases stayed unmatched. Germline-derived CDR1 and CDR2 are SGDLS and YYNGEE.

The J gene is TRBJ1-3, the V gene TRBV19, with D tentatively TRBD1 (5 bases). The germline V and J ends were trimmed by 6 bases and 0 bases, with 12 bases remaining between them. This CDR3 has 15 amino acids. Germline V lookup: CDR1 LNHDA, CDR2 SQIVND (reference sequence). The CDR3 sequence is CASRGTGLSGNTIYF. In DNA, the CDR3 is TGTGCCAGTAGAGGTACGGGGCTCTCTGGAAACACCATATATTTT.

By sample fraction, this clone is medium-sized. The junction departs from germline at one end; a sequencing error may be responsible. This chain uses TRBV7-7 with TRBJ1-4; a weak D match, TRBD1 (6 bases). The CDR3 runs 17 residues. Germline values: CDR1 SSHAT, CDR2 FNYEAQ (reference sequence). The chain's CDR3 is CASSPGGGGLTNEKLFF. In DNA, the CDR3 is TGTGCTAGCAGCCCTGGGGGGGGCGGCCTAACTAATGAAAAACTGTTTTTT.